The following is a TCR beta chain sequence with its context. Its antigen remains unidentified. Documented treatment: roughly 10-day PBMC culture with coronavirus spike peptide pools or control peptides (ViraFEST assay). ViraFEST grew antigen-specific T cells using peptide pools, then sequenced TCRs. This sample was included in a study of vaccination and CD4 T cells after COVID-19. Study-level findings and limits: Reactive clone data from convalescent patients indicated a median of about 90% appearing only post-vaccination.

Cultured CD4+ T cells had their DNA profiled by the Oncomine TCR Beta short-read assay. From CD4+ T cells that had been cultured, genomic DNA was extracted. TCRdb re-derived calls from the PCR reads in MiXCR, one entry per CDR3 protein. The repertoire holds some 13,000 distinct CDR3 sequences, with less than 70% as singletons. This sequence was found in a human donor who had recovered from COVID-19. Material: CD4+ T cells from blood, cultured in vitro.

The CDR3 region is CATRGQGETGELFF. The CDR3 DNA follows: TGTGCCACCAGGGGACAGGGAGAGACCGGGGAGCTGTTTTTT. The chain carries TRBV24-1 and TRBJ2-2; 9 positions match TRBD1. The CDR3 is 14 amino acids. V was clipped by 7 bases and J by 5 bases; unmatched bases: 4. Looked up from germline, CDR1 is KGHDR and CDR2 is SFDVKD.